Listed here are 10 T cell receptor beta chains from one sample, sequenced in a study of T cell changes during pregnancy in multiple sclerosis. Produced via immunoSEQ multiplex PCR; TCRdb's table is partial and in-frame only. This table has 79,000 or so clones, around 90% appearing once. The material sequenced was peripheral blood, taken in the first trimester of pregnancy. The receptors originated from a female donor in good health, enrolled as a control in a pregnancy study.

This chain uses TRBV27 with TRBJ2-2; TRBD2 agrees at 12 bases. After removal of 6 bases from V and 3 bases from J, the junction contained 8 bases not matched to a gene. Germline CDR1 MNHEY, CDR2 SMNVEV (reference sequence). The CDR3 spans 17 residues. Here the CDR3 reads CASSQLLAGGYTGELFF. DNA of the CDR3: TGTGCCAGCAGCCAATTACTAGCGGGGGGATACACCGGGGAGCTGTTTTTT.

In nucleotides, the CDR3 is TGTGCCAGCAGCTTAAGGGTCAGCCTAGGGGCCGATCAGCCCCAGCATTTT. The encoded protein is CASSLRVSLGADQPQHF. The chain links TRBV7-2 to TRBJ1-5; TRBD1 might be the D (5 bases). CDR3 length equals 17 residues. Deletions cut 2 bases from V and 5 bases from J, with 19 bases between. The germline gives CDR1 SGHTA, CDR2 FQGNSA.

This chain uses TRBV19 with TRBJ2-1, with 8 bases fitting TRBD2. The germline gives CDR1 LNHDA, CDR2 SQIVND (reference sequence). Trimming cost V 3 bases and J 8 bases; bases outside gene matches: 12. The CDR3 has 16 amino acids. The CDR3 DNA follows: TGTGCCAGTAGTATTGTAGCGGGGTCCACGAGGGATGAGCAGTTCTTC. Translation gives CASSIVAGSTRDEQFF.

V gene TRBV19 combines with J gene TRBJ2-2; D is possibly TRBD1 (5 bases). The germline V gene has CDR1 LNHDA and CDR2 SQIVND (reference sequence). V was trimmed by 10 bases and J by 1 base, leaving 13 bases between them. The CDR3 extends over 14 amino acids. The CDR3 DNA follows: TGTGCCATCTCAGGGAAAGAGAACACCGGGGAGCTGTTTTTT. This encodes CAISGKENTGELFF.

CDR3 nucleotide sequence: TGTGCCAGCAGCGTACTAGCGGGGGGGACAACAGATACGCAGTATTTT. This codes for CASSVLAGGTTDTQYF. The rearrangement links TRBV9 to TRBJ2-3, with 12 bases that match TRBD2. This CDR3 region has 16 residues. Trimming removed 1 base from V and 3 bases from J; junction bases left unmatched: 3. Germline values: CDR1 SGDLS, CDR2 YYNGEE.

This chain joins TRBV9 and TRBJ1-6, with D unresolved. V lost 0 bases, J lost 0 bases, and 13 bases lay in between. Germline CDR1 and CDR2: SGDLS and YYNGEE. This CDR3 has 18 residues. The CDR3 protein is CASSVGADISSYNSPLHF. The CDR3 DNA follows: TGTGCCAGCAGCGTAGGGGCAGATATCAGCTCCTATAATTCACCCCTCCACTTT.

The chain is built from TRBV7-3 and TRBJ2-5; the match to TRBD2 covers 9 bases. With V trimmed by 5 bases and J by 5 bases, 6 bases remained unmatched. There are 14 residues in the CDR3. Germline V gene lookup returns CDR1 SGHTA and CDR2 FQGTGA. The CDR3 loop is CASSVSGGGETQYF. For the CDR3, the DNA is TGTGCCAGCAGCGTTAGCGGGGGTGGGGAGACCCAGTACTTC.

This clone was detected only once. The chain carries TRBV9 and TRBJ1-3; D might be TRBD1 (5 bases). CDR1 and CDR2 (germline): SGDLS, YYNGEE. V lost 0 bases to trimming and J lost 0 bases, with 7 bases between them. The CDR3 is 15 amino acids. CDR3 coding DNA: TGTGCCAGCAGCGTAGAGGGGATCTCTGGAAACACCATATATTTT. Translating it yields CASSVEGISGNTIYF.

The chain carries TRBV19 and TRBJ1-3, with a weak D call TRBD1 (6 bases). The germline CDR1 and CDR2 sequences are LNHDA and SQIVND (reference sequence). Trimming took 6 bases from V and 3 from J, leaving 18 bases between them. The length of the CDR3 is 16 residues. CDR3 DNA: TGTGCCAGTAGCTCCCGGGGGGGCTCTCTTGGAAACACCATATATTTT. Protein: CASSSRGGSLGNTIYF.

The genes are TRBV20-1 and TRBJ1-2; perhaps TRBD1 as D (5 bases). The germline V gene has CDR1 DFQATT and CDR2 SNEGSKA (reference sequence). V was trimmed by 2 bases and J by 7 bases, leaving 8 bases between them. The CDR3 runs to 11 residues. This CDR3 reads CSARQGGGYTF. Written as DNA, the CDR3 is TGCAGTGCTAGACAGGGCGGTGGCTACACCTTC.